This T cell receptor beta chain was obtained from a study of cytomegalovirus exposure and HLA in healthy donors. Study conclusions and caveats: When analyzed later, the rates of TCR association showed variation by HLA locus, with DRB1 the most and HLA-C the fewest.

The length of the CDR3 is 15 residues. Germline assignment: CDR1 MGHRA and CDR2 YSYEKL. V was pared by 1 base and J by 2 bases, with 8 bases between. As to this clone: Its antigen is undetermined.

The PCR made use of 60 Vbeta and 13 Jbeta primers. Generated by immunoSEQ multiplex PCR, the TCRdb table keeps only in-frame clones and is missing some. The sample comprises about 64,000 clones, more than 60% of which are singletons, and roughly 5.1% rests with the top ten. Input material: PBMCs. The J gene is TRBJ1-4, the V gene TRBV4-1, with D hard to call. This receptor was taken from a male donor in good health and CMV-seropositive. CDR3 loop: CASSQGETTNEKLFF. CDR3 nucleotides: TGCGCCAGCAGCCAAGGAGAAACGACTAATGAAAAACTGTTTTTT.